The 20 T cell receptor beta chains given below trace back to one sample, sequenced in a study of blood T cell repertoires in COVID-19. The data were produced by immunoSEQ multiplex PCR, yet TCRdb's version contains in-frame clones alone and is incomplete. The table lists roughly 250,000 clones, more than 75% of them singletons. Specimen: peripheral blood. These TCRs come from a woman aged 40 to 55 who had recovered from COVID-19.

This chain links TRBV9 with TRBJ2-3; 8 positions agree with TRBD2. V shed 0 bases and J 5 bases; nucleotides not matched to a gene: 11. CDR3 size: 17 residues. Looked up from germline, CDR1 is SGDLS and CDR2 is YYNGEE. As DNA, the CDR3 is TGTGCCAGCAGCGTAGGGGCGGGGGGCGCCGCGAAAGATACGCAGTATTTT. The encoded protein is CASSVGAGGAAKDTQYF.

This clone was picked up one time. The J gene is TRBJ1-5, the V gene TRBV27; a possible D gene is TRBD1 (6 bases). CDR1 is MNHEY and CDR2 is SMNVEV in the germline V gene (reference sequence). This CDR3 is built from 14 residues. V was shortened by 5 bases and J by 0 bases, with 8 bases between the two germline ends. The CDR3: CASSRTASNQPQHF. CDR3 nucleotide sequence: TGTGCCAGCAGTCGGACAGCTAGCAATCAGCCCCAGCATTTT.

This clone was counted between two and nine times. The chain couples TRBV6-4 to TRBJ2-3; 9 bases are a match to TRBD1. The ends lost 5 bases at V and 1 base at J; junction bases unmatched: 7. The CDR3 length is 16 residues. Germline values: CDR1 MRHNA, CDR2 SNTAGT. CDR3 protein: CASSPETGGGTDTQYF. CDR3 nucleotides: TGTGCCAGCAGTCCCGAGACAGGGGGAGGCACAGATACGCAGTATTTT.

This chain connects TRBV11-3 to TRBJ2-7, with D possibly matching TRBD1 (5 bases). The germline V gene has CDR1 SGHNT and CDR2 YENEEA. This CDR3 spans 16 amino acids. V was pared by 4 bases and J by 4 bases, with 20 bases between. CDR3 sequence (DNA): TGTGCCAGCAGCTCACCCCGGACACCTCCGGTGTACGAGCAGTACGTC. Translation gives CASSSPRTPPVYEQYV.

The CDR3 sequence is CASSPLSGTQNEQFF. The CDR3 DNA sequence: TGTGCCAGCAGCCCACTAAGCGGGACACAGAATGAGCAGTTCTTC. This chain connects TRBV9 to TRBJ2-1, with a possible D match to TRBD2 (7 bases). This CDR3 spans 15 amino acids. CDR1 SGDLS and CDR2 YYNGEE come from the germline V gene. With 4 bases removed from V and 7 bases from J, the gap between germline ends came to 18 bases.

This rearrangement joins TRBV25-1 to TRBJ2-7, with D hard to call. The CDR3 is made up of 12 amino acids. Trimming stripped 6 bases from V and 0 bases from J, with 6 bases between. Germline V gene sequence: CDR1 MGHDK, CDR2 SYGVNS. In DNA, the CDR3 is TGTGCCAGCAGGGGCGACTCCTACGAGCAGTACTTC. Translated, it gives CASRGDSYEQYF.

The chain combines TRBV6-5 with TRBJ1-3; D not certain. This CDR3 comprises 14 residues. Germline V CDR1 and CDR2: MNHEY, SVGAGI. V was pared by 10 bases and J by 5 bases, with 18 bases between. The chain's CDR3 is CATHRSGSRNTIYF. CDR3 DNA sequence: TGTGCCACCCACCGCTCCGGGAGTCGAAACACCATATATTTT.

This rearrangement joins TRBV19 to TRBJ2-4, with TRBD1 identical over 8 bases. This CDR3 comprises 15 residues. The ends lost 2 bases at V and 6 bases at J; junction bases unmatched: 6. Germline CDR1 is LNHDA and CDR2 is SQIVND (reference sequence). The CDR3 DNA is TGTGCCAGTAGTATACAGACGGGACAGGTAAACATTCAGTACTTC. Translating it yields CASSIQTGQVNIQYF.

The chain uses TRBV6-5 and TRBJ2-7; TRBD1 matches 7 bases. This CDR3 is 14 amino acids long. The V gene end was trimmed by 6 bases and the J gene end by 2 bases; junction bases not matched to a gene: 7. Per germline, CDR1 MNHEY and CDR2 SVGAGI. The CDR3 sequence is CASSPRQGPYEQYF. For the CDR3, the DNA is TGTGCCAGCAGCCCCCGACAGGGCCCCTACGAGCAGTACTTC.

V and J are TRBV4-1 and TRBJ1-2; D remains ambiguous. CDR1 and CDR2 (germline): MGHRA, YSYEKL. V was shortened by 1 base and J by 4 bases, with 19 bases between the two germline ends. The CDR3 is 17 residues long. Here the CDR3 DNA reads TGCGCCAGCAGCCAAGTGGGGTCTGCGGGTTTGGGCTATGGCTACACCTTC. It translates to CASSQVGSAGLGYGYTF.

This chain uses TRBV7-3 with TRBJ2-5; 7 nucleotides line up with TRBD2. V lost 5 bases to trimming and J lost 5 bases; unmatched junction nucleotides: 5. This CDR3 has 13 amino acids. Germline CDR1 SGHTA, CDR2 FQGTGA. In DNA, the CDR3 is TGTGCCAGCAGCCGGGGGGAGCGGGAGACCCAGTACTTC. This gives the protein CASSRGERETQYF.

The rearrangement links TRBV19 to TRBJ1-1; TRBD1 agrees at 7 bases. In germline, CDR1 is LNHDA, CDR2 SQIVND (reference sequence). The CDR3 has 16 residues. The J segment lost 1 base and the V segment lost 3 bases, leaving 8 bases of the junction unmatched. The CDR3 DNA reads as TGTGCCAGTAGTATGTATGAGGGGGCGTGGAACACTGAAGCTTTCTTT. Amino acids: CASSMYEGAWNTEAFF.

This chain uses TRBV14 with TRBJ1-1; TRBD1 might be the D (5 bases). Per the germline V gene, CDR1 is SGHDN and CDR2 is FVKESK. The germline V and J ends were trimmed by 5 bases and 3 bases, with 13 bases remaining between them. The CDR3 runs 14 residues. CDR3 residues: CASSGGISDTEAFF. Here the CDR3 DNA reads TGTGCCAGCAGCGGGGGGATTTCGGACACTGAAGCTTTCTTT.

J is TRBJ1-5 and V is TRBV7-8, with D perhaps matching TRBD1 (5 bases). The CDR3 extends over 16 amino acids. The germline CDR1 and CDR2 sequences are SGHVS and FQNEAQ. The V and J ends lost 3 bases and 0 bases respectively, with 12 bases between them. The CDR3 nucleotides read TGTGCCAGCAGCTTGGCGAAGGGGCGTAGCAATCAGCCCCAGCATTTT. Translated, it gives CASSLAKGRSNQPQHF. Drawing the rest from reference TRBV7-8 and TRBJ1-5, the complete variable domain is GAGVSQSPRYKVAKRGQDVALRCDPISGHVSLFWYQQALGQGPEFLTYFQNEAQLDKSGLPSDRFFAERPEGSVSTLKIQRTQQEDSAVYLCASSLAKGRSNQPQHFGDGTRLSIL.

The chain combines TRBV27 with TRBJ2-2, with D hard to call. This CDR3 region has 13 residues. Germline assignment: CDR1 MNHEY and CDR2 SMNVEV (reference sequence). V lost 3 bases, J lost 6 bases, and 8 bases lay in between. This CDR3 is CASSLGRAGELFF. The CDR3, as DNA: TGTGCCAGCAGTTTGGGTCGGGCCGGGGAGCTGTTTTTT.

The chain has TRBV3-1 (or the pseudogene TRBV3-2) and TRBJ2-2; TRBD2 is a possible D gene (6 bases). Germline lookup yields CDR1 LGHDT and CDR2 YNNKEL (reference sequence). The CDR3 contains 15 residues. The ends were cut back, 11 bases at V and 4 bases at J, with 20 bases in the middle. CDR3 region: CAHPVRGSRTGELFF. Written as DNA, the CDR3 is TGTGCCCACCCGGTTCGGGGGAGCCGCACCGGGGAGCTGTTTTTT.

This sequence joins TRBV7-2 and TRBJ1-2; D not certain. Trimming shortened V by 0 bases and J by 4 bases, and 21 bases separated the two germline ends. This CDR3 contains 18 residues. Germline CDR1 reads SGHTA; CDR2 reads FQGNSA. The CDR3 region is CASSLAPLVEGVGYGYTF. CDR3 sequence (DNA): TGTGCCAGCAGCTTAGCCCCCCTGGTTGAGGGAGTAGGCTATGGCTACACCTTC.

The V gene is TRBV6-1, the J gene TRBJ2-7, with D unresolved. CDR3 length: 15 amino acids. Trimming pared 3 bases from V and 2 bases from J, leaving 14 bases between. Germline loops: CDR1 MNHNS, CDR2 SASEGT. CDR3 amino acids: CASSDSRPPAYEQYV. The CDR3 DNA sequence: TGTGCCAGCAGTGATTCGCGGCCGCCGGCCTACGAGCAGTACGTC.

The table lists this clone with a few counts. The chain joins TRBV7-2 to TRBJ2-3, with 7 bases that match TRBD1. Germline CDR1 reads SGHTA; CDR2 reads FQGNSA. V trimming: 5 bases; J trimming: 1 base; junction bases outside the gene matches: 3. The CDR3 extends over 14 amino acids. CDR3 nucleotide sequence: TGTGCCAGCAGCCCCCAGGGGGGCACAGATACGCAGTATTTT. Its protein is CASSPQGGTDTQYF.

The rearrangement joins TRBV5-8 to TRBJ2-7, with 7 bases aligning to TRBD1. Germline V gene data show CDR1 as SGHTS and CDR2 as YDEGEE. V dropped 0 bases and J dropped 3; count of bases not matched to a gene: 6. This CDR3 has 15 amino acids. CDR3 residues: CASSLGGGQHYEQYF. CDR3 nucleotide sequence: TGTGCCAGCAGCTTGGGTGGGGGACAGCACTACGAGCAGTACTTC.